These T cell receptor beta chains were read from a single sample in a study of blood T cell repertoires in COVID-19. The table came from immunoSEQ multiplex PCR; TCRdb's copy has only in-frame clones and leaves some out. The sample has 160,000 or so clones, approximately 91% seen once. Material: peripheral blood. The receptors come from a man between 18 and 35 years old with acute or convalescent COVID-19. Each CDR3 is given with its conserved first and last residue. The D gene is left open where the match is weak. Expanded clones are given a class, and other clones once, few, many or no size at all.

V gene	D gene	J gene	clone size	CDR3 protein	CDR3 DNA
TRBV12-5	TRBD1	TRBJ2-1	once	CASGVLGQLNEQFF	TGTGCTAGTGGAGTACTGGGACAGCTCAATGAGCAGTTCTTC
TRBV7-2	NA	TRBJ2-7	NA	CASSLFSEQYF	TGTGCCAGCAGCTTATTTAGCGAGCAGTACTTC
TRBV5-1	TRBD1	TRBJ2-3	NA	CASSSWDRGTDTQYF	TGCGCCAGCAGCTCTTGGGACAGGGGGACAGATACGCAGTATTTT
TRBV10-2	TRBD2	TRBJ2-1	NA	CASSESRPSGSSEQFF	TGCGCCAGCAGTGAGTCGAGGCCTAGCGGGAGCAGTGAGCAGTTCTTC
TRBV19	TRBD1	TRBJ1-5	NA	CASSIVLTGAFNQPQHF	TGTGCCAGTAGTATCGTATTGACAGGGGCATTCAATCAGCCCCAGCATTTT
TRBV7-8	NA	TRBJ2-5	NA	CASSSPIIQETQYF	TGTGCCAGCAGCTCACCTATAATCCAAGAGACCCAGTACTTC
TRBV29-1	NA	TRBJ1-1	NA	CSVEDPGEGAFF	TGCAGCGTTGAAGACCCAGGGGAGGGAGCTTTCTTT
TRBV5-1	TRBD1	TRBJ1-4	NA	CASRQGSNEKLFF	TGCGCCAGCCGACAGGGGTCTAATGAAAAACTGTTTTTT
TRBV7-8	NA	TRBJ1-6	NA	CASSLKGPGSSYNSPLHF	TGTGCCAGCAGCTTAAAGGGTCCGGGGAGCTCCTATAATTCACCCCTCCACTTT
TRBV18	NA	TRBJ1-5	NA	CASSPTGGRSNQPQHF	TGTGCCAGCTCACCAACTGGGGGCAGGAGCAATCAGCCCCAGCATTTT